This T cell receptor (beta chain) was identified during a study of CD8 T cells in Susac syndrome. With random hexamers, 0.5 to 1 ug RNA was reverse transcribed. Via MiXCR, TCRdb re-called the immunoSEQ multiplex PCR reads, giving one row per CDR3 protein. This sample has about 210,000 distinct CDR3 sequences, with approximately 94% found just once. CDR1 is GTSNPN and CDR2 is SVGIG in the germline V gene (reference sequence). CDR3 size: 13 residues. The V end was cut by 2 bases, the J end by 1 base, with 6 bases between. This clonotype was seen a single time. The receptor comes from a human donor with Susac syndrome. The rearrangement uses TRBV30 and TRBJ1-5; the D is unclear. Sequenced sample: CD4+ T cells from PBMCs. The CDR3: CAWSFDSNQPQHF. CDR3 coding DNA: TGTGCCTGGAGTTTCGACAGCAATCAGCCCCAGCATTTT.